This TCR beta chain was retrieved from a study of T cells in Graves' hyperthyroidism and ophthalmopathy. There were TCR beta CDR3 regions amplified from RNA transcripts. The study used the HTBI primer set for a first-round RT-PCR of the TCR CDR3. Using its own MiXCR run on the multiplex PCR reads, TCRdb lists one record per CDR3 protein. The sample shows hundreds of thousands of distinct CDR3 sequences, less than 25% of them seen only once. Many counts were recorded for this clonotype. Sequences were obtained from blood. This receptor was obtained from a young man with Graves' ophthalmopathy.

CDR3 residues: CASSFSRGSQHF. As DNA, the CDR3 is TGTGCCAGCAGCTTCTCGAGGGGTTCCCAGCATTTT. The rearrangement joins TRBV13 to TRBJ1-5, with D possibly TRBD1 on 5 matching bases. Germline-derived CDR1 and CDR2 are PRHDT and FYEKMQ (reference sequence). The CDR3 totals 12 residues. V was pared by 3 bases and J by 11 bases, with 11 bases between.